Below, 25 T cell receptor beta chains from the same sample are listed, as sequenced in a study of response to subunit inactivated influenza vaccine. TCRdb used MiXCR to reprocess the RT-PCR reads, holding one entry per CDR3 protein. The data hold under 850,000 distinct CDR3 sequences, with approximately 17% observed a single time. Material: PBMCs from blood, obtained 5 to 6 days after vaccination. The source of these receptors is a man aged 50 to 60 who received an inactivated influenza vaccine.

This chain joins TRBV20-1 and TRBJ1-6; D is undetermined. Per germline, CDR1 DFQATT and CDR2 SNEGSKA (reference sequence). V was clipped by 0 bases and J by 10 bases, with 7 bases between them. CDR3 length: 12 amino acids. The CDR3 nucleotides read TGCAGTGCTAGAGATCCGCCATCACCCCTCCACTTT. Translation: CSARDPPSPLHF.

This clonotype has more than one count but fewer than ten. CDR3 amino acids: CASSLWRTRTSYEQYF. DNA for the CDR3: TGTGCCAGCAGTTTATGGAGGACAAGGACCTCCTACGAGCAGTACTTC. The chain recombines TRBV28 with TRBJ2-7; a weak D match, TRBD1 (5 bases). The V end was cut by 0 bases, the J end by 0 bases, with 12 bases between. Germline V lookup: CDR1 MDHEN, CDR2 SYDVKM. The CDR3 loop spans 16 amino acids.

This clonotype was picked up a small number of times. The rearrangement links TRBV20-1 to TRBJ2-2, with D perhaps matching TRBD2 (5 bases). The CDR3 covers 16 residues. The germline V gene has CDR1 DFQATT and CDR2 SNEGSKA (reference sequence). V shed 7 bases and J shed 1 base, with 19 bases lying between them. CDR3 loop: CSGQGWSSRNTGELFF. The CDR3 nucleotides read TGCAGTGGTCAAGGATGGTCTAGCAGGAACACCGGGGAGCTGTTTTTT.

This clonotype showed up just a few times. The chain links TRBV15 to TRBJ2-7; perhaps TRBD1 as D (6 bases). Looked up from germline, CDR1 is LNHNV and CDR2 is YYDKDF (reference sequence). The CDR3 covers 12 residues. V was pared by 9 bases and J by 3 bases, with 12 bases between. The CDR3 DNA reads TGTGCCACGTCGGGACAACTCTACGAGCAGTACTTC. It translates to CATSGQLYEQYF. The full variable domain, with the rest looked up from reference TRBV15 and TRBJ2-7, is DAMVIQNPRYQVTQFGKPVTLSCSQTLNHNVMYWYQQKSSQAPKLLFHYYDKDFNNEADTPDNFQSRRPNTSFCFLDIRSPGLGDTAMYLCATSGQLYEQYFGPGTRLTVT.

The chain carries TRBV6-2 or TRBV6-3 and TRBJ2-1, with 9 bases identical to TRBD1. CDR3 size: 15 residues. Unmatched junction bases numbered 10, after V lost 6 bases and J lost 7 bases. The germline gives CDR1 MNHEY, CDR2 SVGEGT. The CDR3 DNA reads TGTGCCAGCAGATGGGACAGGGAGGCGGGTAATGAGCAGTTCTTC. Translating it yields CASRWDREAGNEQFF.

The rearrangement uses TRBV11-2 and TRBJ2-1; D may correspond to TRBD1 or TRBD2 (7 bases each). CDR3 size: 15 residues. Trimming pared 4 bases from V and 6 bases from J, leaving 16 bases between. CDR1 is SGHAT, CDR2 FQNNGV, per germline. This chain's CDR3 is CASSSRQGGGNEQFF. CDR3 coding DNA: TGTGCCAGCAGCTCGCGACAGGGAGGGGGCAATGAGCAGTTCTTC.

This clonotype came up a few times. This chain's CDR3 is CASSSFTGDWGNEQFF. The CDR3 DNA follows: TGCGCCAGCAGTTCTTTCACAGGGGATTGGGGTAATGAGCAGTTCTTC. J is TRBJ2-1 and V is TRBV5-1, with 7 bases fitting TRBD1. J was trimmed by 7 bases and V by 5 bases; bases with no gene match: 15. The CDR3 covers 16 residues. Germline CDR1 reads SGHRS; CDR2 reads YFSETQ.

There are a few counts of this clonotype. The chain couples TRBV7-2 to TRBJ2-3, with TRBD2 matching 10 bases. CDR1 is SGHTA and CDR2 is FQGNSA in the germline V gene. The CDR3 has 15 residues. Unmatched junction bases numbered 6, after V lost 5 bases and J lost 4 bases. CDR3 in DNA: TGTGCCAGCAGCAACAGCGGGGGGGCCTCAGATACGCAGTATTTT. Translating gives CASSNSGGASDTQYF.

The chain carries TRBV5-1 and TRBJ2-7, with 7 bases lining up with TRBD1. CDR1 is SGHRS, CDR2 YFSETQ, per germline. This CDR3 region has 17 residues. V lost 4 bases, J lost 5 bases, and 18 bases stayed unmatched. This CDR3 is CASSPTTNRGLPDEQYF. CDR3 DNA: TGCGCCAGCAGCCCCACAACCAACAGGGGTCTTCCTGACGAGCAGTACTTC.

The rearrangement uses TRBV7-9 and TRBJ2-3; 9 positions agree with TRBD1. In germline, CDR1 is SEHNR, CDR2 FQNEAQ (reference sequence). This CDR3 region has 15 residues. Germline trimming cut 9 bases from V and 4 bases from J; bases unmatched to any gene: 11. The CDR3 DNA sequence: TGTGCCAGTCATGCTCCGGGACAGGGACCAGATACGCAGTATTTT. This gives the protein CASHAPGQGPDTQYF. The variable domain in full, completed from reference TRBV7-9 and TRBJ2-3, reads DTGVSQNPRHKITKRGQNVTFRCDPISEHNRLYWYRQTLGQGPEFLTYFQNEAQLEKSRLLSDRFSAERPKGSFSTLEIQRTEQGDSAMYLCASHAPGQGPDTQYFGPGTRLTVL.

This clonotype has a handful of counts. The V gene is TRBV10-3, the J gene TRBJ2-3; 10 bases agree with TRBD2. The CDR3 has 18 amino acids. The V gene end was trimmed by 0 bases and the J gene end by 6 bases; junction bases not matched to a gene: 12. Germline assignment: CDR1 ENHRY and CDR2 SYGVKD. CDR3 nucleotides: TGTGCCATCAGTGAGTCTTGGGCTAGCGGGGGAAGGAGGGATACGCAGTATTTT. It encodes CAISESWASGGRRDTQYF.

This clonotype was seen a handful of times. The rearrangement links TRBV12-3 or TRBV12-4 to TRBJ2-7, with a possible D match to TRBD2 (6 bases). Trimming shortened V by 1 base and J by 7 bases, and 17 bases separated the two germline ends. CDR3 size: 15 residues. The CDR3 DNA is TGTGCCAGCAGTTTAGAGGGAGGCCCTCTTTGGGAGCAGTACTTC. It specifies CASSLEGGPLWEQYF.

The genes are TRBV12-3 or TRBV12-4 and TRBJ2-3, with a tentative D call TRBD1 (5 bases). CDR3 length equals 13 residues. The V end was cut by 4 bases, the J end by 3 bases, with 8 bases between. The CDR3 DNA sequence: TGTGCCAGCAGTTCCAGGGTGACAGATACGCAGTATTTT. Its protein product is CASSSRVTDTQYF.

This clonotype was picked up a small number of times. The chain combines TRBV5-5 with TRBJ2-1; D gene ambiguous. The CDR3 has 11 amino acids. Germline CDR1 reads SGHKS; CDR2 reads YYEKEE (reference sequence). V dropped 7 bases and J dropped 9 bases, with 11 bases sitting between them. The CDR3 DNA sequence: TGTGCCAGCGTTAGGGCTTTTGAGCAGTTCTTC. This codes for CASVRAFEQFF.

This clonotype showed up just a few times. This chain joins TRBV9 and TRBJ2-3, with D unclear. Trimming took 1 base from V and 6 from J, leaving 12 bases between them. From germline, CDR1 is SGDLS and CDR2 YYNGEE. The CDR3 is 14 residues long. The CDR3: CASSVNSLEDTQYF. CDR3 DNA sequence: TGTGCCAGCAGCGTAAACAGCCTCGAGGATACGCAGTATTTT. The whole variable domain, filled in from reference TRBV9 and TRBJ2-3, reads DSGVTQTPKHLITATGQRVTLRCSPRSGDLSVYWYQQSLDQGLQFLIQYYNGEERAKGNILERFSAQQFPDLHSELNLSSLELGDSALYFCASSVNSLEDTQYFGPGTRLTVL.

This clonotype was recorded at least ten times. V and J are TRBV12-3 or TRBV12-4 and TRBJ2-3, with D perhaps TRBD1 (5 bases). The CDR3 consists of 13 residues. Trimming stripped 3 bases from V and 3 bases from J, with 7 bases between. CDR3 nucleotide sequence: TGTGCCAGCAGTTTGGGGCCGACAGATACGCAGTATTTT. This sequence encodes CASSLGPTDTQYF.

V gene TRBV2 combines with J gene TRBJ2-1, with 10 nucleotides matching TRBD1. There are 14 residues in the CDR3. Trimming took 8 bases from V and 7 from J; bases not matched to a gene: 8. Germline-derived CDR1 and CDR2 are SNHLY and FYNNEI. The CDR3 here is CASRSTGGENEQFF. The CDR3 DNA sequence: TGTGCCAGCCGTTCGACAGGGGGCGAGAATGAGCAGTTCTTC.

This clonotype was detected many times. The rearrangement links TRBV6-5 to TRBJ2-5; perhaps TRBD2 as D (6 bases). The V end lost 2 bases, the J end lost 3 bases, and 7 bases lay between the germline ends. CDR1 is MNHEY, CDR2 SVGAGI, per germline. This CDR3 contains 13 residues. The CDR3 nucleotides are TGTGCCAGCAGTTACAGGGAGGAAGAGACCCAGTACTTC. Its translation: CASSYREEETQYF.

This clonotype was seen a few times. The gene calls are TRBV6-1 and TRBJ2-3; D not certain. The CDR3 covers 14 residues. V was trimmed by 2 bases and J by 0 bases, leaving 6 bases between them. CDR1 and CDR2 from the germline V gene are MNHNS and SASEGT. CDR3 sequence: CASSESTSTDTQYF. CDR3 nucleotide sequence: TGTGCCAGCAGTGAAAGCACTAGCACAGATACGCAGTATTTT.

The chain recombines TRBV7-8 with TRBJ1-1; TRBD1 is a possible D gene (5 bases). The V and J ends lost 5 bases and 6 bases respectively, with 22 bases between them. The CDR3 is made up of 16 amino acids. Germline-derived CDR1 and CDR2 are SGHVS and FQNEAQ. The CDR3 region has the DNA TGTGCCAGCAGCGCTCTGACGAAGGGAAGAGGGGCTGAAGCTTTCTTT. Amino acid sequence: CASSALTKGRGAEAFF.

At least ten counts were recorded for this clonotype. The chain joins TRBV10-3 to TRBJ2-5; 8 nucleotides align to TRBD2. In germline, CDR1 is ENHRY, CDR2 SYGVKD. This CDR3 is 15 amino acids long. Trimming at V came to 4 bases and at J to 5 bases, leaving 9 bases not matched to a gene. DNA of the CDR3: TGTGCCATCAGTGCGGTAGCGGGGACGGGGGAGACCCAGTACTTC. This sequence encodes CAISAVAGTGETQYF.

This clonotype was seen many times. The V and J genes are TRBV20-1 and TRBJ2-4; tentative D call: TRBD1 (5 bases). The CDR3 is 15 residues long. V lost 3 bases to trimming and J lost 8 bases, with 20 bases between them. Per germline, CDR1 DFQATT and CDR2 SNEGSKA (reference sequence). DNA for the CDR3: TGCAGTGCTAGGGGGCAAGGGGAACCCAAGCACATTCAGTACTTC. Translated: CSARGQGEPKHIQYF.

This clonotype was counted between two and nine times. The chain links TRBV4-1 to TRBJ1-4, with TRBD1 as a possible D gene (6 bases). Germline CDR1 is MGHRA and CDR2 is YSYEKL. V was trimmed by 2 bases and J by 8 bases, leaving 12 bases between them. This CDR3 spans 14 amino acids. CDR3 region: CASSQQGRTEKLFF. The CDR3 region has the DNA TGCGCCAGCAGCCAACAGGGGAGAACCGAAAAACTGTTTTTT.

This clonotype was counted ten times or more. V gene TRBV29-1 combines with J gene TRBJ1-1, with 7 bases fitting TRBD1. The CDR3 is made up of 13 amino acids. V shed 7 bases, J shed 0 bases, and the junction held 5 bases outside the gene matches. CDR1 SQVTM and CDR2 ANQGSEA come from the germline V gene. The CDR3 spells CSGRDSMNTEAFF. DNA for the CDR3: TGCAGCGGTCGGGACAGCATGAACACTGAAGCTTTCTTT.

The table lists this clonotype with a count of one. This chain links TRBV11-2 with TRBJ2-2, with D possibly matching TRBD1 (5 bases). Germline lookup yields CDR1 SGHAT and CDR2 FQNNGV. This CDR3 is built from 16 residues. Trimming removed 5 bases from V and 4 bases from J, with 17 bases in between. CDR3 bases: TGTGCCAGCAGCGGACCAGACAGAGTTCTCACCGGGGAGCTGTTTTTT. Its protein is CASSGPDRVLTGELFF. The full variable domain, completed using reference TRBV11-2 and TRBJ2-2, is EAGVAQSPRYKIIEKRQSVAFWCNPISGHATLYWYQQILGQGPKLLIQFQNNGVVDDSQLPKDRFSAERLKGVDSTLKIQPAKLEDSAVYLCASSGPDRVLTGELFFGEGSRLTVL.